Listed below are T cell receptor beta chains from one sample, sequenced in a study of blood T cell repertoires in COVID-19. The table came from immunoSEQ multiplex PCR; TCRdb's copy has only in-frame clones and leaves some out. The table has about 97,000 clones, 90% seen once. What was sequenced was peripheral blood. The receptors come from a man aged 60 to 69 with acute or convalescent COVID-19. The CDR3 runs from the conserved cysteine through the conserved F or W. A D gene is named only where the DNA matches it firmly.

V: TRBV5-1
D: NA
J: TRBJ1-1
CDR3: CASSKQDRNTEAFF

V: TRBV11-2
D: NA
J: TRBJ1-1
CDR3: CASSLAGNTEAFF

V: TRBV24-1
D: NA
J: TRBJ2-3
CDR3: CATSDLAGVTQYF

V: TRBV2
D: NA
J: TRBJ2-5
CDR3: CASSEEAREIQETQYF

V: TRBV3-1/TRBV3-2
D: NA
J: TRBJ1-1
CDR3: CASSQTGFTEAFF

V: TRBV7-9
D: TRBD1
J: TRBJ1-1
CDR3: CASWTGKYFVGVNTEAFF

V: TRBV12-3/TRBV12-4
D: TRBD1
J: TRBJ1-1
CDR3: CASRGQVNTEAFF

V: TRBV5-6
D: NA
J: TRBJ1-2
CDR3: CASSLDSYNYGYTF

V: TRBV19
D: TRBD1
J: TRBJ1-2
CDR3: CATGQGNGYTF

V: TRBV6-5
D: NA
J: TRBJ1-1
CDR3: CASSYSQNTEAFF

V: TRBV3-1/TRBV3-2
D: TRBD1
J: TRBJ2-2
CDR3: CASSRTGITNTGELFF

V: TRBV3-1/TRBV3-2
D: TRBD1
J: TRBJ1-3
CDR3: CASSRLGTASSGNTIYF

V: TRBV2
D: NA
J: TRBJ2-3
CDR3: CASSPGLAISTDTQYF

V: TRBV12-3/TRBV12-4
D: NA
J: TRBJ1-6
CDR3: CASSPAPGVSLHF

V: TRBV12-3/TRBV12-4
D: NA
J: TRBJ1-5
CDR3: CASNGQGGQPQHF

V: TRBV29-1
D: NA
J: TRBJ2-7
CDR3: CSAVGPSSYEQYF

V: TRBV11-2
D: TRBD1
J: TRBJ1-2
CDR3: CASSPQPGQGNTF

V: TRBV21-1
D: NA
J: TRBJ2-3
CDR3: CASSLRTGADTQYF

V: TRBV30
D: TRBD1
J: TRBJ2-2
CDR3: CACGRDSNTGELFF

V: TRBV5-4
D: TRBD1
J: TRBJ1-1
CDR3: CASSLGTGATEAFF

V: TRBV6-1
D: NA
J: TRBJ1-3
CDR3: CASSEIRVLSGNTIYF

V: TRBV19
D: TRBD2
J: TRBJ2-1
CDR3: CASSTSGTTNNEQFF

V: TRBV12-5
D: TRBD1
J: TRBJ1-3
CDR3: CASGTGGSGNTIYF

V: TRBV19
D: NA
J: TRBJ1-6
CDR3: CASSIAPSRSPLHF

V: TRBV19
D: TRBD2
J: TRBJ2-1
CDR3: CASSKTSGVEQFF

V: TRBV4-2
D: NA
J: TRBJ2-3
CDR3: CASSQVAGSTDTQYF

V: TRBV30
D: TRBD1
J: TRBJ1-2
CDR3: CAWSPDGTVGYTF

V: TRBV19
D: NA
J: TRBJ1-2
CDR3: CASLTSRTANYGYTF

V: TRBV3-1/TRBV3-2
D: NA
J: TRBJ1-3
CDR3: CASSQQYAEGVGNTIYF

V: TRBV4-1
D: NA
J: TRBJ1-4
CDR3: CASSQDRSFAEKLFF

V: TRBV5-1
D: NA
J: TRBJ1-1
CDR3: CASALMSGTLGAFF

V: TRBV5-8
D: TRBD1
J: TRBJ2-4
CDR3: CASSFYTGQGEVIQYF

V: TRBV24-1
D: NA
J: TRBJ1-2
CDR3: CATSALRGRIGILNYGYTF

V: TRBV29-1
D: TRBD1
J: TRBJ2-7
CDR3: CSVGWDRGLEQYF

V: TRBV6-5
D: NA
J: TRBJ2-4
CDR3: CASSRGFENIQYF

V: TRBV29-1
D: NA
J: TRBJ2-3
CDR3: CSGHRADTQYF

V: TRBV15
D: TRBD1
J: TRBJ1-5
CDR3: CATSRFSDRDREQPQHF

V: TRBV7-2
D: TRBD1
J: TRBJ2-1
CDR3: CASSPGTGTYNEQFF

V: TRBV4-1
D: TRBD1
J: TRBJ1-2
CDR3: CASSHRGQALDGYTF

V: TRBV19
D: NA
J: TRBJ2-2
CDR3: CATRHFTNTGELFF

V: TRBV7-9
D: NA
J: TRBJ1-6
CDR3: CASTNGGYNSPLHF

V: TRBV7-9
D: TRBD1
J: TRBJ1-4
CDR3: CASSPTGVEKLFF

V: TRBV7-9
D: NA
J: TRBJ1-1
CDR3: CASSTQGGQNTEAFF

V: TRBV27
D: TRBD1
J: TRBJ1-2
CDR3: CASRLTGGGGYTF

V: TRBV12-3/TRBV12-4
D: NA
J: TRBJ2-2
CDR3: CASRHLTGELFF

V: TRBV29-1
D: TRBD1
J: TRBJ1-1
CDR3: CSADRGALEAFF

V: TRBV7-2
D: NA
J: TRBJ1-1
CDR3: CASSSATSSTPPF

V: TRBV6-5
D: NA
J: TRBJ2-6
CDR3: CASSPAGSGANVLTF

V: TRBV5-4
D: NA
J: TRBJ1-3
CDR3: CASSLAPVSGNTIYF

V: TRBV7-9
D: NA
J: TRBJ2-2
CDR3: CASSLGVGGTGELFF

V: TRBV7-9
D: TRBD1
J: TRBJ1-6
CDR3: CASSLGQGDNSPLHF

V: TRBV7-8
D: TRBD1
J: TRBJ2-5
CDR3: CASSSFRDRLEETQYF

V: TRBV30
D: NA
J: TRBJ1-2
CDR3: CAWSVRSESAGYTF